The 20 T cell receptor beta chains reported below all come from one sample, sequenced in a study of blood T cell repertoires in COVID-19. Assay: immunoSEQ multiplex PCR; the TCRdb copy retains only in-frame clones and omits some. Among about 480,000 clones listed, roughly nine tenths were seen once. The sequenced sample was peripheral blood. These receptors originate from a man aged 18 to 35 with COVID-19, enrolled during active disease.

CDR3 sequence: CASSKMGALTEAFF. CDR3 bases: TGTGCCAGCAGCAAAATGGGGGCTCTCACTGAAGCTTTCTTT. J is TRBJ1-1 and V is TRBV21-1; TRBD1, the table's D call, was not compared with the DNA. TRBV21-1 is annotated as a pseudogene. The CDR3 spans 14 residues.

The rearrangement links TRBV3-1 (or the pseudogene TRBV3-2) to TRBJ2-7; TRBD2 aligns across 8 bases. Looked up from germline, CDR1 is LGHDT and CDR2 is YNNKEL (reference sequence). Trimming took 1 base from V and 3 from J; bases not matched to a gene: 2. The CDR3 spans 14 residues. The CDR3 region is CASSQVAGSYEQYF. The CDR3 DNA reads as TGTGCCAGCAGCCAAGTAGCGGGAAGCTACGAGCAGTACTTC.

With respect to this clone: The same CDR3 arises from other DNA sequences in this sample as well. The chain combines TRBV10-2 with TRBJ2-7; perhaps TRBD1 as D (5 bases). Between the trimmed V and J ends, which lost 0 bases and 2 bases, there was a span of 8 bases. The germline V gene has CDR1 WSHSY and CDR2 SAAADI. This CDR3 has 14 amino acids. The CDR3 DNA is TGCGCCAGCAGTGAGTCATGGGGCCCCTACGAGCAGTACTTC. It yields the protein CASSESWGPYEQYF.

The V call is TRBV6-5, the J call TRBJ1-1; 8 positions match TRBD1. The CDR3 is 15 amino acids. Per germline, CDR1 MNHEY and CDR2 SVGAGI. With 4 bases clipped from V and 1 base from J, the junction kept 5 bases outside the gene matches. CDR3 in DNA: TGTGCCAGCAGTTCGGACAGGGCCTCGAACACTGAAGCTTTCTTT. Its protein product is CASSSDRASNTEAFF.

Only a few counts were recorded for this clone. The rearrangement links TRBV7-9 to TRBJ2-7; D not resolved. From germline, CDR1 is SEHNR and CDR2 FQNEAQ (reference sequence). CDR3 length: 13 amino acids. Trimming removed 5 bases at V and 4 bases at J, with 12 bases between. Here the CDR3 DNA reads TGTGCCAGCAGCCCTTCCTCCTTATACGAGCAGTACTTC. It specifies CASSPSSLYEQYF.

The sample holds a few counts of this clone. The chain joins TRBV6-5 to TRBJ1-1; D is perhaps TRBD1 (5 bases). The ends were cut back, 6 bases at V and 0 bases at J, with 8 bases in the middle. This CDR3 is 13 amino acids long. CDR1 is MNHEY and CDR2 is SVGAGI in the germline V gene. CDR3 sequence: CASRRQLNTEAFF. DNA for the CDR3: TGTGCCAGCAGAAGACAGCTGAACACTGAAGCTTTCTTT.

DNA for the CDR3: TGTGCCAGCAGTCGACAGGGGGCAGAGACCCAGTACTTC. As protein: CASSRQGAETQYF. The genes are TRBV6-5 and TRBJ2-5; 10 positions match TRBD1. V gave up 5 bases and J gave up 4 bases; unmatched junction bases: 1. The CDR3 runs 13 residues. Germline CDR1 reads MNHEY; CDR2 reads SVGAGI.

The rearrangement links TRBV7-9 to TRBJ2-1, with TRBD1 as a possible D gene (6 bases). V lost 1 base and J 9 bases, leaving 7 bases between the germline ends. CDR3 size: 12 residues. From germline, CDR1 is SEHNR and CDR2 FQNEAQ (reference sequence). CDR3 amino acids: CASSLGRGEQFF. For the CDR3, the DNA is TGTGCCAGCAGCTTAGGCAGGGGTGAGCAGTTCTTC. Looking up the rest from reference TRBV7-9 and TRBJ2-1 gives the full variable domain: DTGVSQNPRHKITKRGQNVTFRCDPISEHNRLYWYRQTLGQGPEFLTYFQNEAQLEKSRLLSDRFSAERPKGSFSTLEIQRTEQGDSAMYLCASSLGRGEQFFGPGTRLTVL.

V is TRBV18 and J is TRBJ2-5, with D maybe TRBD2 (6 bases). V was trimmed by 5 bases and J by 1 base, leaving 8 bases between them. Per the germline V gene, CDR1 is KGHSH and CDR2 is LQKENI. The CDR3 runs to 13 residues. The CDR3 DNA reads as TGTGCCAGCTCAGGAGGGGTCCAAGAGACCCAGTACTTC. As protein: CASSGGVQETQYF.

The chain combines TRBV2 with TRBJ1-1, with TRBD1 as a possible D gene (5 bases). Germline assignment: CDR1 SNHLY and CDR2 FYNNEI. The CDR3 loop spans 17 amino acids. Trimming left V 0 bases short and J 2 bases short, with 16 bases between. The CDR3 is CASSEALGFWGNTEAFF. The DNA of the CDR3 is TGTGCCAGCAGTGAAGCGTTAGGGTTCTGGGGCAACACTGAAGCTTTCTTT.

The chain joins TRBV4-1 to TRBJ2-7; weak D call: TRBD1 (6 bases). Germline-derived CDR1 and CDR2 are MGHRA and YSYEKL. Trimming removed 0 bases at V and 0 bases at J, with 12 bases between. The CDR3 sequence is 16 residues long. The CDR3 spells CASSQDWQGPSYEQYF. The CDR3 coding sequence is TGCGCCAGCAGCCAAGATTGGCAGGGGCCCTCCTACGAGCAGTACTTC.

The CDR3 here is CASSEAAFQGNYGYTF. The CDR3 DNA is TGTGCCAGCAGTGAAGCGGCCTTTCAGGGGAACTATGGCTACACCTTC. The chain recombines TRBV6-1 with TRBJ1-2; the D gene is possibly TRBD1 (6 bases). There are 16 residues in the CDR3. V lost 0 bases and J lost 2, with 13 bases in between. CDR1 and CDR2 from the germline V gene are MNHNS and SASEGT.

The J gene is TRBJ2-7, the V gene TRBV6-1; D gene ambiguous. Trimming removed 2 bases from V and 1 base from J, with 6 bases in between. The CDR3 has 13 amino acids. Germline V lookup: CDR1 MNHNS, CDR2 SASEGT. Written as DNA, the CDR3 is TGTGCCAGCAGTGAATTCCCTTCCTACGAGCAGTACTTC. Its protein product is CASSEFPSYEQYF.

The V and J genes are TRBV5-6 and TRBJ2-3, with TRBD1 as a possible D gene (6 bases). The germline gives CDR1 SGHDT, CDR2 YYEEEE. Trimming removed 4 bases at V and 3 bases at J, with 9 bases between. The CDR3 is made up of 13 amino acids. CDR3 sequence: CASSAQGTDTQYF. For the CDR3, the DNA is TGTGCCAGCAGCGCACAGGGTACAGATACGCAGTATTTT.

V gene TRBV3-1 (or the pseudogene TRBV3-2) combines with J gene TRBJ2-1; 11 nucleotides align to TRBD2. The length of the CDR3 is 15 residues. V was pared by 5 bases and J by 5 bases, with 5 bases of the junction left unmatched. Germline values: CDR1 LGHDT, CDR2 YNNKEL (reference sequence). The CDR3 loop is CASSLAGGQNNEQFF. For the CDR3, the DNA is TGTGCCAGCAGCTTAGCGGGGGGGCAAAACAATGAGCAGTTCTTC.

This CDR3 is CASSVDILEQYF. CDR3 bases: TGTGCCAGCAGCGTTGACATCCTCGAGCAGTACTTC. This chain joins TRBV2 and TRBJ2-7; D unresolved. Germline-derived CDR1 and CDR2 are SNHLY and FYNNEI. This CDR3 is built from 12 residues. V lost 6 bases, J lost 6 bases, and 12 bases lay in between. Together with reference TRBV2 and TRBJ2-7, the CDR3 gives the full variable domain: EPEVTQTPSHQVTQMGQEVILRCVPISNHLYFYWYRQILGQKVEFLVSFYNNEISEKSEIFDDQFSVERPDGSNFTLKIRSTKLEDSAMYFCASSVDILEQYFGPGTRLTVT.

V gene TRBV9 combines with J gene TRBJ2-1; D perhaps matches TRBD2 (5 bases). The V and J ends lost 0 bases and 0 bases respectively, with 10 bases between them. The CDR3 totals 16 residues. CDR1 and CDR2 (germline): SGDLS, YYNGEE. The CDR3 region has the DNA TGTGCCAGCAGCGTAGGTTCGGACTCCTCCTACAATGAGCAGTTCTTC. It specifies CASSVGSDSSYNEQFF.

J is TRBJ1-6 and V is TRBV6-1; the D gene is possibly TRBD1 (5 bases). Per the germline V gene, CDR1 is MNHNS and CDR2 is SASEGT. This CDR3 is built from 15 residues. V was shortened by 2 bases and J by 7 bases, with 12 bases between the two germline ends. CDR3 protein: CASSEIRGRNSPLHF. In DNA, the CDR3 is TGTGCCAGCAGTGAAATAAGGGGTAGGAATTCACCCCTCCACTTT.

This chain links TRBV18 with TRBJ2-3; TRBD2 is a possible D gene (5 bases). Per the germline V gene, CDR1 is KGHSH and CDR2 is LQKENI. This CDR3 has 18 residues. Trimming cost V 1 base and J 0 bases, with 17 bases left between them. CDR3 sequence (DNA): TGTGCCAGCTCACCACAAGTGGGGAGAACAACTAGCACAGATACGCAGTATTTT. As protein: CASSPQVGRTTSTDTQYF.

The rearrangement joins TRBV14 to TRBJ1-5, with D maybe TRBD1 (6 bases). The germline CDR1 and CDR2 sequences are SGHDN and FVKESK. The V and J ends lost 1 base and 4 bases respectively, with 14 bases between them. The CDR3 contains 16 residues. CDR3 protein: CASSQADRGWNQPQHF. The CDR3 nucleotides are TGTGCCAGCAGCCAAGCGGACAGAGGTTGGAATCAGCCCCAGCATTTT.